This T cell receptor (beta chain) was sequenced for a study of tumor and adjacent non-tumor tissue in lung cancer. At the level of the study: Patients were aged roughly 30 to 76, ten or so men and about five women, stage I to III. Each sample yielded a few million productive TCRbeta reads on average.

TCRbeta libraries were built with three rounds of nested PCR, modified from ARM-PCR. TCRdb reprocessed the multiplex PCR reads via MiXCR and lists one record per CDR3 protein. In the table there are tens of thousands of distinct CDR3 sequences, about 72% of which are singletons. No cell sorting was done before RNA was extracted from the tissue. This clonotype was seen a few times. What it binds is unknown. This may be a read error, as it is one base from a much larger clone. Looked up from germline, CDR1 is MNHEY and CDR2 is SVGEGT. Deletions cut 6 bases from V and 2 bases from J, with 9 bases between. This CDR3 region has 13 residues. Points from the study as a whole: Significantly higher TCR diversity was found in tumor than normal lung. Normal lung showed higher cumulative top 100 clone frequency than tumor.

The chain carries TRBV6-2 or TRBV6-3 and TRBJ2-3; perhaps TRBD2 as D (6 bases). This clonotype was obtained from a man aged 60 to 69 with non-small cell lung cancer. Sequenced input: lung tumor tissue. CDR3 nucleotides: TGTGCCAGCAGCCGGACTAACACAGATACGCAGTATTTT. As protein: CASSRTNTDTQYF.